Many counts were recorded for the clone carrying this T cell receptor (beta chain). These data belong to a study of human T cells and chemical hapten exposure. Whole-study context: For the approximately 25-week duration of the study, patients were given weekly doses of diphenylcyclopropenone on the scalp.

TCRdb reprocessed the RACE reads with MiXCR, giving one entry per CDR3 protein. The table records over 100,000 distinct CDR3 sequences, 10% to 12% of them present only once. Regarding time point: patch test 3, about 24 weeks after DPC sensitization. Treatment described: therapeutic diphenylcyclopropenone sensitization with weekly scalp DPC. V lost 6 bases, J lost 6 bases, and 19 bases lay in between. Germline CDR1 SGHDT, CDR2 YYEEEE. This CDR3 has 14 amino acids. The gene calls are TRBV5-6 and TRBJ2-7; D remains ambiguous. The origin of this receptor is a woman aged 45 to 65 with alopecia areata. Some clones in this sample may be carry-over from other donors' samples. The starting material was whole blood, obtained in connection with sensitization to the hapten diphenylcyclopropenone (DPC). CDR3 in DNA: TGTGCCAGCACCCGGAAGACTCCCCCACCCGAGCAGTACTTC. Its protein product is CASTRKTPPPEQYF.